The rows below give T cell receptor beta chains drawn from one sample of a study of cytotoxic CD8 clonotypes in ibrutinib-treated CLL. TCRdb's copy holds only in-frame clones and misses some; the assay was immunoSEQ multiplex PCR. The sample lists approximately 200,000 clones; roughly 72% were seen once. The sequences come from PBMCs, collected after 24 months of ibrutinib treatment. Receptors were obtained from a human donor with chronic lymphocytic leukemia. CDR3s include the opening cysteine and the closing phenylalanine or tryptophan. A D gene is named only where the DNA matches it firmly. Some rows have no size entry. The others give once, few or many, or a class for an expanded clone.

v_call	d_call	clone_size	j_call	cdr3_nt	cdr3_aa
TRBV7-6	TRBD2	-	TRBJ2-1	TGTGCCAGCAGCTTAGCAGGACTAGTTGTCCACAATGAGCAGTTCTTC	CASSLAGLVVHNEQFF
TRBV28	-	once	TRBJ1-1	TGTGCCAGCAGCCCGGGGCAGGGTTCCACTGAAGCTTTCTTT	CASSPGQGSTEAFF
TRBV19	TRBD1	-	TRBJ2-7	TGTGCCAGTAGTAGGGACAGGGTCTCCTACGAGCAGTACTTC	CASSRDRVSYEQYF
TRBV19	TRBD1	-	TRBJ2-2	TGTGCCAGTAGTAGTGGACAGGGGGACCACGGGGAGCTGTTTTTT	CASSSGQGDHGELFF
TRBV4-2	TRBD2	few	TRBJ2-2	TGTGCCAGCAGCCAAGCCAGCGGGAGGGACCTTTTTGGGGAGCTGTTTTTT	CASSQASGRDLFGELFF
TRBV25-1	-	-	TRBJ2-1	TGTGCCAGCAGTGAATGGGGCTTCAATGAGCAGTTCTTC	CASSEWGFNEQFF
TRBV27	TRBD2	-	TRBJ2-7	TGTGCCAGCAGTTCGGGACTAGTGACTTTCGAGCAGTACTTC	CASSSGLVTFEQYF
TRBV29-1	-	-	TRBJ1-4	TGCAGCGTTGCCTACAGGATATCTAATGAAAAACTGTTTTTT	CSVAYRISNEKLFF
TRBV7-2	-	few	TRBJ1-2	TGTGCCAGCAGCCCGACGACAGGTTCGTCAGCTAACTATGGCTACACCTTC	CASSPTTGSSANYGYTF
TRBV7-8	-	-	TRBJ2-7	TGTGCCAGCAGCGTGGACACTCCCTACGAGCAGTACTTC	CASSVDTPYEQYF
TRBV19	-	-	TRBJ1-5	TGTGCCAGTAGTATATACCCCAGGGCCTTCAATCAGCCCCAGCATTTT	CASSIYPRAFNQPQHF
TRBV9	TRBD1	-	TRBJ2-1	TGTGCCAGCAGCGGTGATGTGGGACAGGGGACCTACAATGAGCAGTTCTTC	CASSGDVGQGTYNEQFF
TRBV19	-	-	TRBJ2-2	TGTGCCACCGCCCCCCTGGACTCAAACACCGGGGAGCTGTTTTTT	CATAPLDSNTGELFF
TRBV15	-	-	TRBJ1-1	TGTGCCACCAGCAGGACAGAAAACACTGAAGCTTTCTTT	CATSRTENTEAFF
TRBV28	-	few	TRBJ2-7	TGTGCCAGCAGCCCGCAGACGTGGGACTCCTACGAGCAGTACTTC	CASSPQTWDSYEQYF
TRBV27	-	-	TRBJ2-7	TGTGCCAGCAGCTCCAGACCCAACTACGAGCAGTACTTC	CASSSRPNYEQYF
TRBV4-3	TRBD2	once	TRBJ2-3	TGCGCCAGCAGCCAAGAACCAAGAGGACTAGCGGGAGTCACAGATACGCAGTATTTT	CASSQEPRGLAGVTDTQYF
TRBV25-1	-	-	TRBJ2-1	TGTGCCAGCAGTGAATCAATTGCCGGCCTCGAGGGGCAGTTCTTC	CASSESIAGLEGQFF
TRBV9	-	-	TRBJ2-1	TGTGCCAGCGCAGGATCCGGTCTCTACAATGAGCAGTTCTTC	CASAGSGLYNEQFF
TRBV13	-	-	TRBJ2-3	TGTGCCAGCAGCCCGAAGAAGGATCTGACTCGTAGCACAGATACGCAGTATTTT	CASSPKKDLTRSTDTQYF
TRBV27	-	few	TRBJ2-7	TGTGCCAGCAGTTTTTTTCAATACGAGCAGTACTTC	CASSFFQYEQYF
TRBV19	-	-	TRBJ2-7	TGTGCCAGTAGTACGGGGACTTCCTACGAGCAGTACTTC	CASSTGTSYEQYF
TRBV10-2	-	-	TRBJ2-5	TGCGCCAGCAGTGAGAGTCATAAGGTGGAGACCCAGTACTTC	CASSESHKVETQYF
TRBV5-4	-	-	TRBJ2-5	TGTGCCAGCAGCTTAGCAGGGGTGGGAGAGACCCAGTACTTC	CASSLAGVGETQYF
TRBV21-1	-	-	TRBJ2-7	TGTGCCAGCAGAAAAGGCTGGTTGGCCAGCAGGTCCTACGAGCAGTACTTC	CASRKGWLASRSYEQYF
TRBV5-4	-	-	TRBJ2-7	TGTGCCAGCAGCCCGCGGGGCAACTCCTACGAGCAGTACTTC	CASSPRGNSYEQYF
TRBV5-5	-	-	TRBJ2-1	TGTGCCTCAAGTGGTAGATTGAATGAGCAGTTCTTC	CASSGRLNEQFF
TRBV5-1	-	-	TRBJ1-1	TGCGCCAGCAGTTGGGACGCCCGAATGAACACTGAAGCTTTCTTT	CASSWDARMNTEAFF